Below, 16 T cell receptor beta chains from the same sample are listed, as sequenced in a study of regulatory T cells in long-lasting Graves disease. Documented time point: newly diagnosed GD, antithyroid drugs for less than 3 months. Generation of the TCR library employed RNA extracted from PBMCs. The authors built TCR beta libraries using iRepertoire HTBI primers and Arm-PCR of CDR3 regions. TCRdb re-analysed the multiplex PCR reads in MiXCR, keeping a single row per CDR3 protein. The sample records 300,000 to 400,000 distinct CDR3 sequences, 15% to 20% being singletons. The source was peripheral blood mononuclear cells (PBMCs), collected at new diagnosis, from a patient treated with antithyroid drugs. These receptors originate from a female donor with Graves disease.

Many counts were recorded for this clonotype. This chain joins TRBV7-9 and TRBJ2-2, with D unresolved. This CDR3 region has 14 residues. The V and J ends lost 5 bases and 2 bases respectively, with 9 bases between them. The V gene's germline CDR1 is SEHNR and CDR2 FQNEAQ (reference sequence). The CDR3 DNA reads TGTGCCAGCAGCGGCAACAGAAACACCGGGGAGCTGTTTTTT. Its protein product is CASSGNRNTGELFF.

The rearrangement joins TRBV5-8 to TRBJ2-2, with TRBD2 matching over 7 bases. Trimming took 3 bases from V and 7 from J; bases not matched to a gene: 6. From germline, CDR1 is SGHTS and CDR2 YDEGEE. The CDR3 totals 14 residues. This CDR3 reads CASSWGGPVGELFF. DNA for the CDR3: TGTGCCAGCAGCTGGGGGGGACCGGTCGGGGAGCTGTTTTTT.

At least ten counts were recorded for this clonotype. The chain joins TRBV5-1 to TRBJ1-1, with TRBD1 matching 8 bases. The CDR3 consists of 17 residues. The junction had 13 bases not matched to a gene; V was cut back by 5 bases and J by 1 base. Germline V lookup: CDR1 SGHRS, CDR2 YFSETQ. The CDR3 is CASSDRDRNLGNTEAFF. Here the CDR3 DNA reads TGCGCCAGCAGTGACCGGGACAGGAATCTAGGGAACACTGAAGCTTTCTTT.

This clonotype has a handful of counts. The chain uses TRBV28 and TRBJ2-3; 7 nucleotides match TRBD1. The assigned J gene may be wrong: the sequence end matches TRBJ2-5 better. This CDR3 comprises 15 residues. Germline loops: CDR1 MDHEN, CDR2 SYDVKM. This CDR3 reads CASRIQGLPRETQYF. CDR3 bases: TGTGCCAGCAGAATACAGGGGTTACCACGGGAGACCCAGTACTTC.

This clonotype was observed many times. The V and J genes are TRBV10-2 and TRBJ2-1; D is unclear. The CDR3 spans 14 residues. The germline V gene has CDR1 WSHSY and CDR2 SAAADI. Trimming left V 7 bases short and J 10 bases short, with 20 bases between. CDR3 bases: TGCGCCAGCACTAGGCAGGCCCAAATGTCGGAGCAGTTCTTC. Translating gives CASTRQAQMSEQFF.

The V call is TRBV29-1, the J call TRBJ2-6, with D possibly being TRBD1 or TRBD2 (7 bases each). Per germline, CDR1 SQVTM and CDR2 ANQGSEA. Trimming removed 4 bases from V and 0 bases from J, with 16 bases in between. This CDR3 region has 17 residues. CDR3 residues: CSVVSPGGVSGANVLTF. The CDR3 coding sequence is TGCAGCGTTGTTTCACCAGGGGGGGTCTCTGGGGCCAACGTCCTGACTTTC.

This clonotype was seen repeatedly, ten times or more. The junction does not match germline at one end; this may be a read error. The rearrangement links TRBV12-3 or TRBV12-4 to TRBJ1-1; D unclear. This CDR3 is built from 13 residues. This chain's CDR3 is CTSSLTPETEAFF. The CDR3 DNA reads TGTACCAGCAGTCTAACCCCTGAGACTGAAGCTTTCTTT.

Remarks on this clonotype: A single base is all that separates this from a far larger clone, so a read error is likely. This sequence joins TRBV11-2 and TRBJ2-1, with 9 bases lining up with TRBD1. The end of the DNA is better explained by TRBJ2-5, so the J call may be wrong. Germline V gene sequence: CDR1 SGHAT, CDR2 FQNNGV. The CDR3 runs 16 residues. This chain's CDR3 is CARSLAWDRVQETQYF. The DNA for the CDR3 is TGTGCCAGGAGCTTAGCCTGGGACAGGGTTCAGGAGACCCAGTACTTC.

Ten or more counts support this clonotype. The chain joins TRBV28 to TRBJ2-4; D is possibly TRBD1 or TRBD2 (5 bases each). The CDR3 is made up of 16 amino acids. CDR1 MDHEN and CDR2 SYDVKM come from the germline V gene. V was trimmed by 6 bases and J by 2 bases, leaving 17 bases between them. CDR3 nucleotides: TGTGCCAGCAGAACTGAGGGGATATGGTCCAAAAACATTCAGTACTTC. It codes for CASRTEGIWSKNIQYF.

This clonotype came up many times. V and J are TRBV14 and TRBJ2-1, with no clear D. Germline V CDR1 and CDR2: SGHDN, FVKESK. The germline V and J ends were trimmed by 1 base and 6 bases, with 22 bases remaining between them. This CDR3 comprises 18 residues. CDR3 protein: CASSQVRLGGDPRNEQFF. CDR3 coding DNA: TGTGCCAGCAGCCAAGTGAGGTTGGGCGGAGATCCGCGCAATGAGCAGTTCTTC.

As regards this clonotype: This may stem from a read error, because a much larger clone lies one nucleotide away. This chain joins TRBV28 and TRBJ2-7; no clear D gene. Germline assignment: CDR1 MDHEN and CDR2 SYDVKM. CDR3 length: 14 amino acids. The CDR3 loop reads CASSLYQVNYVQYF. In nucleotides, the CDR3 is TGTGCCAGCAGTTTATATCAGGTTAACTACGTGCAGTACTTC.

This clonotype was found many times. This rearrangement joins TRBV12-3 or TRBV12-4 to TRBJ2-7; D unclear. This CDR3 has 13 residues. V was clipped by 4 bases and J by 4 bases, with 11 bases between them. The CDR3 protein is CASSSDAAYEQYF. The CDR3 nucleotides read TGTGCCAGCAGTTCGGACGCTGCTTACGAGCAGTACTTC.

This clonotype was counted only a few times. This chain uses TRBV19 with TRBJ2-7; possibly TRBD2 for D (7 bases). Germline V CDR1 and CDR2: LNHDA, SQIVND (reference sequence). The V and J ends lost 4 bases and 2 bases respectively, with 9 bases between them. The CDR3 spans 13 residues. Here the CDR3 reads CASSKGGTYEQYF. The DNA of the CDR3 is TGTGCCAGTAGTAAGGGGGGGACCTACGAGCAGTACTTC.

This clonotype was observed at least ten times. The rearrangement joins TRBV5-1 to TRBJ2-1; 7 bases fit TRBD2. V was clipped by 5 bases and J by 2 bases; unmatched bases: 4. Germline V gene data show CDR1 as SGHRS and CDR2 as YFSETQ. The CDR3 extends over 14 amino acids. The CDR3 DNA reads TGCGCCAGCAGATTGACTAGCACCTACAATGAGCAGTTCTTC. This encodes CASRLTSTYNEQFF.

This clonotype came up many times. V usage is TRBV12-3 or TRBV12-4 and J usage is TRBJ1-4; 9 bases fit TRBD1. This CDR3 contains 17 residues. Unmatched junction bases numbered 5, after V lost 1 base and J lost 2 bases. This CDR3 is CASSLGQGVGTNEKLFF. The CDR3, as DNA: TGTGCCAGCAGTTTAGGACAGGGGGTCGGCACTAATGAAAAACTGTTTTTT.

This clonotype was observed many times. The CDR3 DNA reads as TGTGCCAGCAGTAAGGGGACAGCGGGGACCGGGGAGCTGTTTTTT. Translation: CASSKGTAGTGELFF. This chain connects TRBV2 to TRBJ2-2; D may match TRBD1 or TRBD2 (7 bases each). Trimming left V 5 bases short and J 5 bases short, with 15 bases between. Germline V lookup: CDR1 SNHLY, CDR2 FYNNEI. The CDR3 spans 15 residues.